The 15 T cell receptor beta chains presented below share a single source sample, sequenced in a study of T cell clonality in common variable immunodeficiency. Findings of the study overall: Common variable immunodeficiency TCR beta sequences reportedly had fewer deletions and N-nucleotide insertions.

No antigen is known for these receptors. Using immunoSEQ multiplex PCR, the repertoire was profiled, and TCRdb retains in-frame clones only, with some absent. Found here are roughly 34,000 clones, no singletons; the ten largest cover around 6.9%. The sample taken for sequencing was peripheral blood mononuclear cells. These receptors came from a human donor with common variable immunodeficiency.

This clone was counted between two and nine times. Coverage ceases 3 residues before the CDR3 finishes, and the germline J gene fills in the end. The V and J genes are TRBV18 and TRBJ2-5, with D possibly being TRBD2 (5 bases). There are 14 residues in the CDR3. V lost 3 bases to trimming and J lost 5 bases, with 13 bases between them. Per germline, CDR1 KGHSH and CDR2 LQKENI. CDR3 sequence reads: CASSPPSTRETQYF. CDR3 bases read: TGTGCCAGCTCACCCCCCTCCACTAGGGAGACC.

This clone has a handful of counts. From the germline J gene comes the end of the CDR3, since the read stops 3 residues before it. The chain recombines TRBV7-9 with TRBJ2-7; TRBD1 agrees at 7 bases. The junction had 2 bases not matched to a gene; V was cut back by 3 bases and J by 3 bases. The CDR3 totals 13 residues. Germline V gene lookup returns CDR1 SEHNR and CDR2 FQNEAQ (reference sequence). The CDR3 bases that were read are TGTGCCAGCAGCTTGGGGGACAGCTACGAG. It yields the protein CASSLGDSYE. The CDR3 as a whole reads CASSLGDSYEQYF.

Note on this clone: The read ends 3 residues early relative to the CDR3; the germline J gene fills the gap. V is TRBV7-2 and J is TRBJ2-1, with a possible D match to TRBD2 (6 bases). Germline CDR1 and CDR2: SGHTA and FQGNSA. This CDR3 is built from 15 residues. The ends were cut back, 1 base at V and 3 bases at J, with 10 bases in the middle. CDR3 DNA (partial): TGTGCCAGCAGCTTAGGGGACTTCCTCTACAATGAG. This translates into CASSLGDFLYNE. The whole CDR3 region reads CASSLGDFLYNEQFF.

The CDR3 reads CASSLAPSGSYEQYF. Incomplete CDR3 DNA: TGTGCCAGCAGCTTAGCTCCTAGCGGCTCCTACGAG. The rearrangement links TRBV7-6 to TRBJ2-7, with TRBD2 matching 7 bases. The read comes to an end 3 residues before the CDR3 does, leaving the germline J gene to fill in the end. The J segment lost 0 bases and the V segment lost 0 bases, leaving 2 bases of the junction unmatched. CDR1 and CDR2 (germline): SGHVS, FNYEAQ. The CDR3 extends over 15 amino acids.

The table lists this clone with a few counts. The read ends 3 residues early relative to the CDR3; the germline J gene fills the gap. The chain combines TRBV5-8 with TRBJ2-1; TRBD2 matches at 7 bases. This CDR3 is built from 15 residues. Germline V gene sequence: CDR1 SGHTS, CDR2 YDEGEE. V shed 2 bases and J 6 bases; nucleotides not matched to a gene: 8. The sequenced part of the CDR3 DNA is TGTGCCAGCAGCTTCAGCGGGGCAATGTTCAATGAG. Translated: CASSFSGAMFNE. The whole CDR3 reads CASSFSGAMFNEQFF.

By sample fraction, this clone is medium-sized. From the germline J gene comes the end of the CDR3, since the read stops 3 residues before it. V is TRBV12-3 or TRBV12-4 and J is TRBJ1-1; D gene ambiguous. The CDR3 totals 15 residues. Trimming took off 1 base at V and 3 bases at J, with 12 bases between the two ends. The covered CDR3 bases are TGTGCCAGCAGTTTAGGGGCGGGGATGTACACTGAA. It is translated as CASSLGAGMYTE. The entire CDR3 sequence reads CASSLGAGMYTEAFF.

This clone was seen a few times. The CDR3 end is not reached by the read, which stops 3 residues before it; the germline J gene fills it in. The chain joins TRBV2 to TRBJ2-7; 13 positions agree with TRBD2. With V trimmed by 4 bases and J by 3 bases, 3 bases remained unmatched. The CDR3 runs to 15 residues. Per the germline V gene, CDR1 is SNHLY and CDR2 is FYNNEI. CDR3 amino acids: CASSAGTSGIYEQYF. The CDR3 DNA, read in part, is TGTGCCAGCAGTGCCGGGACTAGCGGGATCTACGAG.

In its sample, this clone was seen many times. The read ends 3 residues shy of where the CDR3 ends; the end is completed using the germline J gene. J is TRBJ2-3 and V is TRBV29-1; TRBD2 matches at 8 bases. Per the germline V gene, CDR1 is SQVTM and CDR2 is ANQGSEA. The trim removed 6 bases at V and 0 bases at J, leaving 8 bases unmatched. This CDR3 region has 15 residues. The covered CDR3 bases are TGCAGCGTGCTACTAGCGGAGACTAGCACAGATACG. Amino acids: CSVLLAETSTDT. The complete CDR3 reads CSVLLAETSTDTQYF.

Of note for this clone: The read terminates 3 residues before the CDR3 end, so the remaining end is supplied by the germline J gene. The V call is TRBV7-8, the J call TRBJ1-2, with a tentative D call TRBD1 (5 bases). The CDR3 consists of 13 residues. Germline CDR1 SGHVS, CDR2 FQNEAQ. V lost 3 bases and J lost 4, with 9 bases in between. CDR3 bases read: TGTGCCAGCAGCTTGGGGCTCTTCTATGGC. Translated, it gives CASSLGLFYG. The entire CDR3 reads CASSLGLFYGYTF.

This clone was observed a handful of times. The missing CDR3 end, 3 residues past where the read stops, is filled in from the germline J gene. V usage is TRBV30 and J usage is TRBJ2-2; 7 nucleotides line up with TRBD1. V lost 1 base and J lost 3; bases outside the gene matches: 8. There are 16 residues in the CDR3. From germline, CDR1 is GTSNPN and CDR2 SVGIG (reference sequence). The CDR3 loop is CAWSAPGQTHTGELFF. The CDR3 DNA, read in part, is TGTGCCTGGAGTGCCCCGGGACAGACACACACCGGGGAG.

The sequenced CDR3 bases are TGCAGTGCAGACATTACAGATACG. It specifies CSADITDT. In full, the CDR3 is CSADITDTQYF. The genes are TRBV20-1 and TRBJ2-3; D unclear. Sequencing ends 3 residues short of the CDR3 end; the germline J gene provides the rest. The CDR3 runs to 11 residues. Germline CDR1 DFQATT, CDR2 SNEGSKA (reference sequence). V was cut by 6 bases and J by 3 bases, with 7 bases left in between.

There are many counts of this clone. The read ends 3 residues early relative to the CDR3; the germline J gene fills the gap. The gene calls are TRBV5-6 and TRBJ1-5, with no clear D. The germline CDR1 and CDR2 sequences are SGHDT and YYEEEE. CDR3 length equals 12 residues. The CDR3 loop is CASSLARLPQHF. The sequenced part of the CDR3 DNA is TGTGCCAGCAGCTTGGCCAGACTACCC.

Turning to this clone: The read is 3 residues too short to cover the CDR3 end, so that end is filled in from the germline J gene. The V call is TRBV7-2, the J call TRBJ2-7, with D possibly being TRBD2 (5 bases). There are 17 residues in the CDR3. Germline CDR1 is SGHTA and CDR2 is FQGNSA. V was trimmed by 0 bases and J by 4 bases, leaving 19 bases between them. The DNA read from the CDR3 is TGTGCCAGCAGCTTAGCGGCGACCCTGACTATCCCGTACGAG. It encodes CASSLAATLTIPYE. In full, the CDR3 reads CASSLAATLTIPYEQYF.

To note about this clone: The DNA ends 3 residues before the CDR3 does, and the rest of the CDR3 is filled in from the germline J gene. The rearrangement joins TRBV19 to TRBJ2-7, with D possibly being TRBD1 (5 bases). Trimming cost V 1 base and J 3 bases, with 10 bases left between them. Germline V gene data show CDR1 as LNHDA and CDR2 as SQIVND (reference sequence). The CDR3 spans 14 residues. The covered CDR3 bases are TGTGCCAGTAGTATAGGGGCAGGGAACTACGAG. It encodes CASSIGAGNYE. The CDR3 in its entirety is CASSIGAGNYEQYF.

As for this clone: The read ends 3 residues early relative to the CDR3; the germline J gene fills the gap. The chain couples TRBV6-2 or TRBV6-3 to TRBJ1-2; tentative D call: TRBD1 (5 bases). In germline, CDR1 is MNHEY, CDR2 SVGEGT. The CDR3 sequence is 14 residues long. V lost 4 bases, J lost 5 bases, and 14 bases lay in between. The CDR3 spells CASSLGHAYYGYTF. The covered CDR3 bases are TGTGCCAGCAGTTTGGGGCACGCCTATTATGGC.